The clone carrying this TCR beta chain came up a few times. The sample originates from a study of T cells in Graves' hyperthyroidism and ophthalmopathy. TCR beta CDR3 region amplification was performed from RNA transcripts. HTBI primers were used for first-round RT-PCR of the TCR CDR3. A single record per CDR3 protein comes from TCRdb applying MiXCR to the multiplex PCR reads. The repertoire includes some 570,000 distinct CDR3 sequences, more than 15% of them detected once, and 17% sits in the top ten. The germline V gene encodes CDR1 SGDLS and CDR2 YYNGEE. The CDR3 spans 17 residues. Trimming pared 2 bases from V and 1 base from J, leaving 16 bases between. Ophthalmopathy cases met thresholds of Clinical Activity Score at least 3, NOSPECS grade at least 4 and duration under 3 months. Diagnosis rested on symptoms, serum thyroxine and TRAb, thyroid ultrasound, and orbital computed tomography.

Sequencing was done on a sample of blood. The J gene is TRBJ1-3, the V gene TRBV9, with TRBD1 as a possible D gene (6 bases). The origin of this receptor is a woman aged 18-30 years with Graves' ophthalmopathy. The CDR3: CASSVSQGLESGNTIYF. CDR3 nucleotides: TGTGCCAGCAGCGTCTCACAGGGATTAGAGTCTGGAAACACCATATATTTT. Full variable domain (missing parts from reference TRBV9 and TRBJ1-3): DSGVTQTPKHLITATGQRVTLRCSPRSGDLSVYWYQQSLDQGLQFLIQYYNGEERAKGNILERFSAQQFPDLHSELNLSSLELGDSALYFCASSVSQGLESGNTIYFGEGSWLTVV.